This T cell receptor beta chain came from a study of T cells in women clearing cervical HPV infection. Using immunoSEQ multiplex PCR, the repertoire was profiled, and TCRdb retains in-frame clones only, with some absent. The sample totals some 28,000 clones. Remarks on this clone: The DNA ends 3 residues before the CDR3 does, and the rest of the CDR3 is filled in from the germline J gene.

The length of the CDR3 is 17 residues. Between the trimmed V and J ends, which lost 1 base and 2 bases, there was a span of 12 bases. CDR1 and CDR2 from the germline V gene are LGHNT and FRNRAP. This rearrangement joins TRBV12-5 to TRBJ1-6, with a weak D call TRBD1 (5 bases). This receptor was identified in a woman aged 18-70 years with a cervical HPV16 infection that either progressed to CIN3+ or cleared (not recorded which). What was sequenced was blood buffy coat. The CDR3 bases that were read are TGTGCTAGTGGTTTGGAAAGGGGAAGCGCCTATAATTCACCC. Encoded protein: CASGLERGSAYNSP. The complete CDR3 reads CASGLERGSAYNSPLHF.